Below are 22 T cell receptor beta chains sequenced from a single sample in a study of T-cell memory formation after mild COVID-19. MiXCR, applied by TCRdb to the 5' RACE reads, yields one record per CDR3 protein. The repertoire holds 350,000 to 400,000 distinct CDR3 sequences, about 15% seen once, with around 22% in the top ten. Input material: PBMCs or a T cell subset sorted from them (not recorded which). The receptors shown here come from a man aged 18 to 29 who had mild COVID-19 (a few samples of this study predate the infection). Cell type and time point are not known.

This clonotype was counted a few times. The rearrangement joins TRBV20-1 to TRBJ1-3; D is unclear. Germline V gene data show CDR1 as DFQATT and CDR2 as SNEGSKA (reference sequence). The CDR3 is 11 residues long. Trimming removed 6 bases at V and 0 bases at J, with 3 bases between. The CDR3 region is CSANSGNTIYF. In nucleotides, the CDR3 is TGCAGTGCCAACTCTGGAAACACCATATATTTT.

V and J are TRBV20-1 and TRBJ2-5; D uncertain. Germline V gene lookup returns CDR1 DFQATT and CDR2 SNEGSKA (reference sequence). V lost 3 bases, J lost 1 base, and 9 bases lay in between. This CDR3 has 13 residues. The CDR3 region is CSAREPIQETQYF. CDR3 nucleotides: TGCAGTGCTAGGGAACCGATCCAAGAGACCCAGTACTTC.

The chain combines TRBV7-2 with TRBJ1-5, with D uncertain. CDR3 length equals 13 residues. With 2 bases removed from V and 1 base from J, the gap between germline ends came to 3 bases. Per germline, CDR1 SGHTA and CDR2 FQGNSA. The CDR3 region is CASSLRSNQPQHF. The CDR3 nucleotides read TGTGCCAGCAGCTTAAGAAGCAATCAGCCCCAGCATTTT.

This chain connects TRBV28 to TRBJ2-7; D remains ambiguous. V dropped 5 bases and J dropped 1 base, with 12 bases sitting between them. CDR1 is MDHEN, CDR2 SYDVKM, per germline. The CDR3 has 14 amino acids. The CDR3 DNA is TGTGCCAGCAGTGAAGAGGCAGGTTCCTACGAGCAGTACGTC. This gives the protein CASSEEAGSYEQYV.

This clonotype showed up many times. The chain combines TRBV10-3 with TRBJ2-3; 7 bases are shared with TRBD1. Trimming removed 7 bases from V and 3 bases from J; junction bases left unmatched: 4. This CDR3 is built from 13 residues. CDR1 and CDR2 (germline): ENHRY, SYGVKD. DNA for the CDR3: TGTGCCATCAAGGGCAGGGGGACAGATACGCAGTATTTT. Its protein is CAIKGRGTDTQYF.

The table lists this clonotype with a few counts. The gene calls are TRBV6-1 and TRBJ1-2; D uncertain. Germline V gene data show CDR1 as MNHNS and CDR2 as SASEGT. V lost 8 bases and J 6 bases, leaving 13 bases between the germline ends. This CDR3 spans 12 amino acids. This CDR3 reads CASFRELDGYTF. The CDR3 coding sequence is TGTGCCAGCTTCCGGGAGTTGGATGGCTACACCTTC.

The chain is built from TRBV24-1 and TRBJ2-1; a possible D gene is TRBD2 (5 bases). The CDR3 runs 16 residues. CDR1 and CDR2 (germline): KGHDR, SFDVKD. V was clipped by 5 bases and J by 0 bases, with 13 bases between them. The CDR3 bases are TGTGCCACCAGTGCCGCACTAGTTAGCTCCTACAATGAGCAGTTCTTC. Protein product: CATSAALVSSYNEQFF.

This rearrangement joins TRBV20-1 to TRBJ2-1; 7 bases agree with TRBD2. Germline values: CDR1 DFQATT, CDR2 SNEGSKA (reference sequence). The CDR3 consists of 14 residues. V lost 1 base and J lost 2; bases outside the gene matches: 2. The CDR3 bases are TGCAGTGCTAGAGGCGGGGGTACCTACAATGAGCAGTTCTTC. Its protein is CSARGGGTYNEQFF.

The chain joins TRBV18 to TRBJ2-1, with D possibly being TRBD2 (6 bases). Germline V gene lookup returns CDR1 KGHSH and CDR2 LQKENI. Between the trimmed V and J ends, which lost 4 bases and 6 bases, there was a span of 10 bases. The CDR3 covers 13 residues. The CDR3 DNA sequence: TGTGCCAGCTCACTCGGGGGTAGCAATGAGCAGTTCTTC. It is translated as CASSLGGSNEQFF.

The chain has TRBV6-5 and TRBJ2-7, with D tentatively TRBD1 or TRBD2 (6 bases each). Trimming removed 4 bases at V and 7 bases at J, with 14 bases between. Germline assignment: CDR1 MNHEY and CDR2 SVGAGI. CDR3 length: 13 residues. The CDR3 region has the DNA TGTGCCAGCAGTTTATTGGGGGGCAGGGAGCAGTACTTC. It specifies CASSLLGGREQYF.

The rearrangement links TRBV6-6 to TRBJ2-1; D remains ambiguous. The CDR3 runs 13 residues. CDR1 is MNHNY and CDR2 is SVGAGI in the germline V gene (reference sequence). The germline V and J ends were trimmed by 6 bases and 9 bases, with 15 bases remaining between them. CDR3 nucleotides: TGTGCCAGCAGCCCCCCCACAGAAGTTGAGCAGTTCTTC. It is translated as CASSPPTEVEQFF.

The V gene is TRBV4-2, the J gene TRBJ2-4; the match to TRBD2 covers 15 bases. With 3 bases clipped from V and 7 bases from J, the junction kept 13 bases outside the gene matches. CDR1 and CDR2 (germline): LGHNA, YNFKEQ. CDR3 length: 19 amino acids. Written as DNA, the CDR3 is TGTGCCAGCAGCCAGCAGGATGGACTAGCGGGGGGGCCGCGGAACATTCAGTACTTC. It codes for CASSQQDGLAGGPRNIQYF.

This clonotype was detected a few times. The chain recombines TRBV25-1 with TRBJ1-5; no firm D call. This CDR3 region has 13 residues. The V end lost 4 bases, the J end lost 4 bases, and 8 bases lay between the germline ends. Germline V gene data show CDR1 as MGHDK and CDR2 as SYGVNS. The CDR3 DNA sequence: TGTGCCAGCAGTGGGAGCGGGAATCAGCCCCAGCATTTT. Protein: CASSGSGNQPQHF.

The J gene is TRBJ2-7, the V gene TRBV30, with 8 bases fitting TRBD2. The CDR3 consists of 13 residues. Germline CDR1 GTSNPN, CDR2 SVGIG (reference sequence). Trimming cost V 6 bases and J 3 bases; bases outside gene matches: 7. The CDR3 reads CACRLAGGYEQYF. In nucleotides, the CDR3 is TGTGCCTGCCGACTGGCGGGGGGCTACGAGCAGTACTTC.

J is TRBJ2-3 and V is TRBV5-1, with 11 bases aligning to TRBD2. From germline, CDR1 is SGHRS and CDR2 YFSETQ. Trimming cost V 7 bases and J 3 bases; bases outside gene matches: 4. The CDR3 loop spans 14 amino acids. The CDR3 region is CASEPSGGTDTQYF. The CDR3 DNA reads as TGCGCCAGCGAGCCTAGCGGGGGGACAGATACGCAGTATTTT.

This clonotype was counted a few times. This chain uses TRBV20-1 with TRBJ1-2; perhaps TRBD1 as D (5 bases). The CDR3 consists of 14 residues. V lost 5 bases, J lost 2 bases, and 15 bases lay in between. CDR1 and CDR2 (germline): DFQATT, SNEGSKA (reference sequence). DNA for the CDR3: TGCAGTGCTGGCGGGGGAGGGAAAAACTATGGCTACACCTTC. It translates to CSAGGGGKNYGYTF.

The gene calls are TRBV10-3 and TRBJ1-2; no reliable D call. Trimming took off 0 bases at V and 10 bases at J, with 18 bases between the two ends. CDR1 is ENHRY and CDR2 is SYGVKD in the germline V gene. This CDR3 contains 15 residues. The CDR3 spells CAISESIGRRLDYTF. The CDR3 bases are TGTGCCATCAGTGAGTCGATTGGACGACGCTTGGACTACACCTTC.

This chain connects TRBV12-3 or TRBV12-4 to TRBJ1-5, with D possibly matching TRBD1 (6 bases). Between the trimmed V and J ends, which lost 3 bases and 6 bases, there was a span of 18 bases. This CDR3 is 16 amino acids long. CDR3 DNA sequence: TGTGCCAGCAGTTTTGGAGGGGCAGGGGTTGGTCAGCCCCAGCATTTT. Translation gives CASSFGGAGVGQPQHF.

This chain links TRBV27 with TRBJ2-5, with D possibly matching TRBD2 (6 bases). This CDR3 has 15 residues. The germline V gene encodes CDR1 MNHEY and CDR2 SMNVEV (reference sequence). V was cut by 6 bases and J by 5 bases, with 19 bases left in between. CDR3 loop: CASSPGTPLRETQYF. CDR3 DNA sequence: TGTGCCAGCAGCCCCGGGACTCCCTTGAGGGAGACCCAGTACTTC.

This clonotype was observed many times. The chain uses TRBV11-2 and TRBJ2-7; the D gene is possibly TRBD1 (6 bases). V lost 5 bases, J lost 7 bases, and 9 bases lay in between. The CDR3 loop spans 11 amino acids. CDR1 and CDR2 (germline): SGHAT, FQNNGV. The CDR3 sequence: CASSPGTEQYF. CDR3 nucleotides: TGTGCCAGCAGCCCGGGGACAGAGCAGTACTTC.

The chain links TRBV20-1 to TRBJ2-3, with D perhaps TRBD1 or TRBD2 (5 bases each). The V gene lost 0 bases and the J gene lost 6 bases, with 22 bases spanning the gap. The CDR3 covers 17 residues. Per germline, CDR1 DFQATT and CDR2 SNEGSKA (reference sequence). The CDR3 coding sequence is TGCAGTGCTAGAGATAGAAAATGGGACCCTCGAGCCGATACGCAGTATTTT. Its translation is CSARDRKWDPRADTQYF.

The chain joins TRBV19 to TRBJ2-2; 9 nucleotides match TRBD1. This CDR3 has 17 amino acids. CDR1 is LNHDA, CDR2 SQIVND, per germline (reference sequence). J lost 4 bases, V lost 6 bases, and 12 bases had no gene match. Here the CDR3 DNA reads TGTGCCAGTAGCTCCAACAGGGGGCGGTTTTTCACCGGGGAGCTGTTTTTT. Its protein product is CASSSNRGRFFTGELFF. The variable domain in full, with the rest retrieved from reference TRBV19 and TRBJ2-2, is DGGITQSPKYLFRKEGQNVTLSCEQNLNHDAMYWYRQDPGQGLRLIYYSQIVNDFQKGDIAEGYSVSREKKESFPLTVTSAQKNPTAFYLCASSSNRGRFFTGELFFGEGSRLTVL.